This entry lists 29 T cell receptor beta chains sequenced from one sample in a study of vaccination effects on CD4 cells after COVID-19. Sequencing followed a ViraFEST assay step that expanded antigen-specific CD4+ T cells with viral peptide pools. Subsequent to a culture period of around 10 days, CD4+ T cells were isolated. Participants were vaccinated with two doses of either the BNT162b2 or mRNA-1273 vaccine. Profiled with immunoSEQ multiplex PCR; TCRdb holds only in-frame clones, not every one. The sample yields approximately 26,000 clones, more than 60% seen once. Their antigens remain unidentified. Sample: CD4+ T cells from PBMCs cultured with HCoV-NL63 spike peptides, taken after COVID-19 vaccination. The source is a human donor who received a COVID-19 vaccine.

The CDR3 here is CASSARRGSCGNTIYF. CDR3 DNA sequence: TGTGCCAGCTCAGCACGCCGGGGAAGTTGCGGAAACACCATATATTTT. The gene calls are TRBV21-1 and TRBJ1-3. TRBV21-1 is a pseudogene. The length of the CDR3 is 16 residues.

The CDR3 loop reads CASNAGTNSGNTIYF. The CDR3 DNA reads TGTGCCAGCAACGCAGGGACGAACTCTGGAAACACCATATATTTT. The V call is TRBV6-5, the J call TRBJ1-3, with D possibly matching TRBD1 (5 bases). This CDR3 region has 15 residues. Germline V gives CDR1 MNHEY, CDR2 SVGAGI. Trimming left V 7 bases short and J 0 bases short, with 13 bases between.

The chain is built from TRBV6-1 and TRBJ2-3; D is unresolved. Germline V CDR1 and CDR2: MNHNS, SASEGT. This CDR3 has 16 amino acids. V lost 0 bases to trimming and J lost 1 base, with 11 bases between them. The CDR3 protein is CASSEALSLGTDTQYF. CDR3 DNA: TGTGCCAGCAGTGAAGCGCTAAGTCTCGGCACAGATACGCAGTATTTT.

CDR3 in DNA: TGCGCCAGCAGTCCTCAGGGATCCGGAAACACCATATATTTT. Its translation is CASSPQGSGNTIYF. The genes are TRBV23-1 and TRBJ1-3; maybe TRBD1 (5 bases). TRBV23-1 is flagged as an ORF with uncertain function. Trimming took off 4 bases at V and 4 bases at J, with 11 bases between the two ends. This CDR3 is 14 amino acids long.

V usage is TRBV24-1 and J usage is TRBJ1-5; no definite D call. V was trimmed by 5 bases and J by 6 bases, leaving 13 bases between them. Per germline, CDR1 KGHDR and CDR2 SFDVKD. The CDR3 runs 14 residues. The CDR3: CATSGDTSGQPQHF. CDR3 in DNA: TGTGCCACCAGTGGAGACACTTCAGGTCAGCCCCAGCATTTT.

The chain couples TRBV27 to TRBJ1-4, with D tentatively TRBD1 (5 bases). The germline V gene has CDR1 MNHEY and CDR2 SMNVEV (reference sequence). This CDR3 is 16 amino acids long. V was cut by 3 bases and J by 5 bases, with 16 bases left in between. The CDR3 nucleotides are TGTGCCAGCAGTTTCGCCCGGGGACGCCTAAATGAAAAACTGTTTTTT. Translating gives CASSFARGRLNEKLFF.

This chain links TRBV6-5 with TRBJ2-6; 7 bases align to TRBD2. CDR1 is MNHEY and CDR2 is SVGAGI in the germline V gene. The length of the CDR3 is 15 residues. V shed 8 bases, J shed 1 base, and the junction held 5 bases outside the gene matches. The CDR3 region has the DNA TGTGCCAGCCAGACTAGCTTGTCTGGGGCCAACGTCCTGACTTTC. Its translation: CASQTSLSGANVLTF.

The gene calls are TRBV19 and TRBJ1-5, with 7 bases fitting TRBD1. Germline-derived CDR1 and CDR2 are LNHDA and SQIVND (reference sequence). V lost 4 bases, J lost 0 bases, and 12 bases stayed unmatched. This CDR3 contains 18 residues. The CDR3 loop reads CASSKEGQTFYSNQPQHF. CDR3 DNA sequence: TGTGCCAGTAGTAAGGAGGGACAGACCTTCTATAGCAATCAGCCCCAGCATTTT. Full variable domain (remainder filled in from reference TRBV19 and TRBJ1-5): DGGITQSPKYLFRKEGQNVTLSCEQNLNHDAMYWYRQDPGQGLRLIYYSQIVNDFQKGDIAEGYSVSREKKESFPLTVTSAQKNPTAFYLCASSKEGQTFYSNQPQHFGDGTRLSIL.

V gene TRBV6-1 combines with J gene TRBJ1-1; 8 positions match TRBD1. The ends lost 1 base at V and 1 base at J; junction bases unmatched: 5. Germline CDR1 and CDR2: MNHNS and SASEGT. This CDR3 comprises 16 residues. The CDR3 spells CASSEVSGGWNTEAFF. The CDR3 nucleotides are TGTGCCAGCAGTGAAGTCTCAGGGGGCTGGAACACTGAAGCTTTCTTT.

This clone was observed a handful of times. The chain couples TRBV19 to TRBJ1-3, with TRBD1 as a possible D gene (6 bases). Germline CDR1 is LNHDA and CDR2 is SQIVND (reference sequence). The CDR3 is made up of 15 amino acids. V lost 6 bases, J lost 0 bases, and 12 bases lay in between. CDR3 sequence: CASSQGMYSGNTIYF. The CDR3 region has the DNA TGTGCCAGTAGCCAGGGGATGTACTCTGGAAACACCATATATTTT.

V is TRBV4-2 and J is TRBJ1-5; D might be TRBD1 (5 bases). V was cut by 4 bases and J by 3 bases, with 13 bases left in between. This CDR3 contains 15 residues. Per the germline V gene, CDR1 is LGHNA and CDR2 is YNFKEQ. CDR3 DNA: TGTGCCAGCAGCCCGACAGCTACCGCCAATCAGCCCCAGCATTTT. This translates into CASSPTATANQPQHF.

The rearrangement uses TRBV15 and TRBJ2-5, with 11 bases lining up with TRBD1. The germline gives CDR1 LNHNV, CDR2 YYDKDF (reference sequence). J was trimmed by 2 bases and V by 8 bases; bases with no gene match: 7. This CDR3 contains 15 residues. In DNA form, the CDR3 reads TGTGCCACCCGCCGGGACAGGGGGATGCAAGAGACCCAGTACTTC. Amino acids: CATRRDRGMQETQYF.

The genes are TRBV3-1 (or the pseudogene TRBV3-2) and TRBJ1-4; 9 bases fit TRBD1. The V gene end was trimmed by 1 base and the J gene end by 9 bases; junction bases not matched to a gene: 6. Germline CDR1 reads LGHDT; CDR2 reads YNNKEL (reference sequence). The CDR3 loop spans 15 amino acids. The CDR3 loop is CASSQAGTGFKKLFF. The CDR3 nucleotides are TGTGCCAGCAGCCAAGCCGGGACAGGGTTTAAAAAACTGTTTTTT.

The rearrangement links TRBV6-1 to TRBJ2-3; D perhaps matches TRBD1 (7 bases). The CDR3 length is 18 residues. The V end was cut by 2 bases, the J end by 4 bases, with 22 bases between. CDR1 MNHNS and CDR2 SASEGT come from the germline V gene. The DNA of the CDR3 is TGTGCCAGCAGTGAACTTGGAGGGGGCGCGAGACGCGCAGATACGCAGTATTTT. Protein sequence: CASSELGGGARRADTQYF.

The gene calls are TRBV7-9 and TRBJ2-7; 10 bases align to TRBD1. CDR1 is SEHNR and CDR2 is FQNEAQ in the germline V gene (reference sequence). The CDR3 covers 15 residues. After removal of 4 bases from V and 3 bases from J, the junction contained 6 bases not matched to a gene. CDR3 sequence reads: CASSSTGTGDYEQYF. CDR3 DNA sequence: TGTGCCAGCAGCTCCACCGGGACAGGGGACTACGAGCAGTACTTC.

The chain is built from TRBV6-5 and TRBJ1-3, with 7 bases aligning to TRBD1. This CDR3 region has 13 residues. V lost 7 bases and J lost 4; bases outside the gene matches: 4. Per the germline V gene, CDR1 is MNHEY and CDR2 is SVGAGI. CDR3 nucleotide sequence: TGTGCCAGCACCTGGGACAGAGGAAACACCATATATTTT. This gives the protein CASTWDRGNTIYF.

The chain joins TRBV30 to TRBJ1-2, with D possibly being TRBD1 (5 bases). The CDR3 is 19 residues long. Germline loops: CDR1 GTSNPN, CDR2 SVGIG (reference sequence). Trimming shortened V by 1 base and J by 2 bases, and 26 bases separated the two germline ends. The CDR3 bases are TGTGCCTGGAGTGGTAGAACCGGGACCGCAATAAGAGGGAACTATGGCTACACCTTC. Its translation: CAWSGRTGTAIRGNYGYTF.

V gene TRBV7-2 combines with J gene TRBJ1-5; D is ambiguous. V gave up 2 bases and J gave up 2 bases, with 16 bases separating them. Germline V CDR1 and CDR2: SGHTA, FQGNSA. CDR3 length: 17 residues. The CDR3 bases are TGTGCCAGCAGCTTAATGGCAGACCCAATGGGCAATCAGCCCCAGCATTTT. Its protein is CASSLMADPMGNQPQHF.

The chain carries TRBV19 and TRBJ1-2, with a possible D match to TRBD1 (6 bases). Germline V gene sequence: CDR1 LNHDA, CDR2 SQIVND (reference sequence). This CDR3 region has 15 residues. V was shortened by 4 bases and J by 7 bases, with 19 bases between the two germline ends. Here the CDR3 DNA reads TGTGCCAGTAGTAGCGGGTTGAGGCAGGGGCTTGGCTACACCTTC. It encodes CASSSGLRQGLGYTF.

V is TRBV3-1 (or the pseudogene TRBV3-2) and J is TRBJ2-1; TRBD1 agrees at 7 bases. Germline lookup yields CDR1 LGHDT and CDR2 YNNKEL (reference sequence). The J segment lost 9 bases and the V segment lost 2 bases, leaving 4 bases of the junction unmatched. The CDR3 is made up of 13 amino acids. This CDR3 is CASSQTGVSEQFF. DNA of the CDR3: TGTGCCAGCAGCCAAACAGGGGTGAGTGAGCAGTTCTTC.

The rearrangement uses TRBV15 and TRBJ2-3; D gene unclear. The V and J ends lost 11 bases and 0 bases respectively, with 9 bases between them. Germline CDR1 and CDR2: LNHNV and YYDKDF (reference sequence). The length of the CDR3 is 12 residues. CDR3 in amino acids: CAVSESTDTQYF. CDR3 nucleotides: TGTGCCGTATCAGAAAGCACAGATACGCAGTATTTT.

The rearrangement uses TRBV9 and TRBJ1-1, with TRBD1 as a possible D gene (5 bases). Germline CDR1 and CDR2: SGDLS and YYNGEE. The CDR3 length is 14 residues. The V and J ends lost 0 bases and 8 bases respectively, with 14 bases between them. CDR3 bases: TGTGCCAGCAGCGTAGAAGGTCAAAGGGGAGAAGCTTTCTTT. Translated, it gives CASSVEGQRGEAFF.

The V gene is TRBV19, the J gene TRBJ1-2; D remains unclear. Germline assignment: CDR1 LNHDA and CDR2 SQIVND (reference sequence). The CDR3 totals 15 residues. V lost 3 bases to trimming and J lost 8 bases, with 19 bases between them. The CDR3, as DNA: TGTGCCAGTAGTATTCCCCTCGCATCCCGCCGCGGCTACACCTTC. Its protein is CASSIPLASRRGYTF.

The rearrangement uses TRBV2 and TRBJ1-2; TRBD1 is a possible D gene (5 bases). V lost 2 bases to trimming and J lost 5 bases, with 12 bases between them. Germline CDR1 is SNHLY and CDR2 is FYNNEI. The CDR3 runs to 14 residues. CDR3: CASSEQGIGYGYTF. The CDR3, as DNA: TGTGCCAGCAGTGAACAGGGAATCGGGTATGGCTACACCTTC.

The rearrangement uses TRBV5-1 and TRBJ2-3; 7 nucleotides align to TRBD1. V was clipped by 0 bases and J by 2 bases; unmatched bases: 6. This CDR3 is built from 16 residues. CDR1 and CDR2 from the germline V gene are SGHRS and YFSETQ. The CDR3 sequence: CASSLEATGLTDTQYF. For the CDR3, the DNA is TGCGCCAGCAGCTTGGAAGCGACAGGGCTCACAGATACGCAGTATTTT. The full variable domain, completed using reference TRBV5-1 and TRBJ2-3, is KAGVTQTPRYLIKTRGQQVTLSCSPISGHRSVSWYQQTPGQGLQFLFEYFSETQRNKGNFPGRFSGRQFSNSRSEMNVSTLELGDSALYLCASSLEATGLTDTQYFGPGTRLTVL.

The chain carries TRBV19 and TRBJ1-1; weak D call: TRBD1 (6 bases). This CDR3 region has 15 residues. The V end was cut by 5 bases, the J end by 4 bases, with 17 bases between. The germline V gene encodes CDR1 LNHDA and CDR2 SQIVND (reference sequence). The CDR3 bases are TGTGCCAGTAGTTCCGAGGGGGGTGTCAGCACTGAAGCTTTCTTT. Translating gives CASSSEGGVSTEAFF. Supplemented by reference TRBV19 and TRBJ1-1, the full variable domain reads DGGITQSPKYLFRKEGQNVTLSCEQNLNHDAMYWYRQDPGQGLRLIYYSQIVNDFQKGDIAEGYSVSREKKESFPLTVTSAQKNPTAFYLCASSSEGGVSTEAFFGQGTRLTVV.

V gene TRBV3-1 (or the pseudogene TRBV3-2) combines with J gene TRBJ1-2, with 9 nucleotides matching TRBD1. V lost 5 bases, J lost 6 bases, and 4 bases stayed unmatched. The CDR3 length is 13 residues. Per the germline V gene, CDR1 is LGHDT and CDR2 is YNNKEL (reference sequence). CDR3 DNA sequence: TGTGCCAGCAGCTTGGGACAGGGAAATGGCTACACCTTC. Its protein product is CASSLGQGNGYTF.

The chain couples TRBV25-1 to TRBJ1-1; 8 bases agree with TRBD1. The CDR3 is made up of 11 amino acids. Germline V gene sequence: CDR1 MGHDK, CDR2 SYGVNS. Germline trimming cut 8 bases from V and 5 bases from J; bases unmatched to any gene: 1. The CDR3 sequence: CASRTGTEAFF. As DNA, the CDR3 is TGTGCCAGCCGGACAGGGACTGAAGCTTTCTTT. The variable domain in full, with the rest retrieved from reference TRBV25-1 and TRBJ1-1, is EADIYQTPRYLVIGTGKKITLECSQTMGHDKMYWYQQDPGMELHLIHYSYGVNSTEKGDLSSESTVSRIRTEHFPLTLESARPSHTSQYLCASRTGTEAFFGQGTRLTVV.

This chain uses TRBV1 with TRBJ2-1; no check of the table's D call, TRBD2, against the DNA was made. TRBV1 is a pseudogene locus. The CDR3 loop spans 17 amino acids. CDR3 nucleotides: TGCACCAGCAGCCCTCCCCCTATCGCGGGAATAAACAATGAGCAGTTCTTC. Translating it yields CTSSPPPIAGINNEQFF.